The entry below gives a single T cell receptor (beta chain) sequence along with its context. Generated by immunoSEQ multiplex PCR, the TCRdb table keeps only in-frame clones and is missing some. The repertoire consists of over a thousand clones, with around three quarters occurring once and the leading ten covering 6% to 8%. This CDR3 region has 14 residues. The germline CDR1 and CDR2 sequences are MNHGY and SAAAGT. The junction had 9 bases not matched to a gene; V was cut back by 7 bases and J by 9 bases. These data come from a study of OX40 agonist ivuxolimab in advanced cancers. Study information: A history of anti-PD-1, anti-PD-L1 or anti-CTLA-4 therapy was acceptable, and approximately 39% had some.

This receptor was identified in an adult with an advanced solid tumor such as melanoma, head and neck, liver or kidney cancer. The specimen was collected in a trial of the OX40 agonist ivuxolimab. The chain has TRBV6-8 and TRBJ1-6; TRBD1 matches 7 bases. In nucleotides, the CDR3 is TGTGCCAGCACCATGGGGCAGGGGGGTTCACCCCTCCACTTT. Translating it yields CASTMGQGGSPLHF.